A selection of T cell receptor beta chains follows, all from one sample in a study of response to subunit inactivated influenza vaccine. TCRdb reanalysed the RT-PCR reads using MiXCR and keeps one entry per CDR3 protein. This table has more than 700,000 distinct CDR3 sequences, 20% to 25% appearing once. Sequencing used PBMCs from blood, obtained about 5 days after vaccination. The receptors were sampled from a middle-aged man who received an inactivated influenza vaccine. Each CDR3 is given with its conserved first and last residue. A D gene is named only where the DNA matches it firmly. Size values are once, few and many counts, or a class for expanded clones, and some rows have none.

J: TRBJ1-1; size: few; D: TRBD1; V: TRBV20-1; CDR3: CSASTVLGTGRFEAFF; DNA: TGCAGTGCTAGCACGGTGCTCGGGACAGGGCGATTTGAAGCTTTCTTT
J: TRBJ2-5; size: -; D: -; V: TRBV20-1; CDR3: CSAKPGQETQYF; DNA: TGCAGTGCTAAACCGGGTCAAGAGACCCAGTACTTC
J: TRBJ2-6; size: -; D: -; V: TRBV5-1; CDR3: CASIGGNSGANVLTF; DNA: TGCGCCAGCATCGGGGGTAACTCTGGGGCCAACGTCCTGACTTTC
J: TRBJ1-6; size: few; D: -; V: TRBV20-1; CDR3: CSASLAENSYNSPLHF; DNA: TGCAGTGCTAGTTTGGCAGAAAACTCCTATAATTCACCCCTCCACTTT
J: TRBJ1-4; size: few; D: -; V: TRBV5-1; CDR3: CASREINEKLFF; DNA: TGCGCCAGCAGGGAGATCAATGAAAAACTGTTTTTT
J: TRBJ1-4; size: few; D: -; V: TRBV29-1; CDR3: CSVVTANEKLFF; DNA: TGCAGCGTTGTAACGGCTAATGAAAAACTGTTTTTT
J: TRBJ2-3; size: -; D: -; V: TRBV27; CDR3: CASSSPQGWDTQYF; DNA: TGTGCCAGCAGTTCACCACAGGGTTGGGATACGCAGTATTTT
J: TRBJ1-2; size: few; D: TRBD1; V: TRBV6-1; CDR3: CASSRKQRTGYLSGYTF; DNA: TGTGCCAGCAGCCGAAAACAAAGGACAGGTTACCTGTCTGGCTACACCTTC
J: TRBJ2-7; size: -; D: -; V: TRBV6-5; CDR3: CASSYSRDSYEQYF; DNA: TGTGCCAGCAGTTACTCGAGGGACTCCTACGAGCAGTACTTC
J: TRBJ2-3; size: -; D: -; V: TRBV20-1; CDR3: CSAKPGIWTDTQYF; DNA: TGCAGTGCGAAGCCGGGAATTTGGACAGATACGCAGTATTTT
J: TRBJ2-2; size: few; D: -; V: TRBV7-2; CDR3: CASSARGDLDTGELFF; DNA: TGTGCCAGCAGCGCACGAGGGGATTTGGACACCGGGGAGCTGTTTTTT
J: TRBJ2-1; size: few; D: -; V: TRBV5-1; CDR3: CASSDHSVSRQFEQFF; DNA: TGCGCCAGCAGCGACCATAGCGTAAGTCGACAATTTGAGCAGTTCTTC
J: TRBJ2-2; size: -; D: TRBD2; V: TRBV20-1; CDR3: CSARGGLPPGELSF; DNA: TGCAGTGCTAGAGGGGGACTACCTCCCGGGGAGCTGTCTTTT
J: TRBJ1-2; size: few; D: -; V: TRBV6-5; CDR3: CASSYSEGNYGYTF; DNA: TGTGCCAGCAGTTACTCGGAGGGAAACTATGGCTACACCTTC
J: TRBJ2-1; size: -; D: -; V: TRBV7-9; CDR3: CASSLALGGEQFF; DNA: TGTGCCAGCAGCTTAGCGCTGGGCGGTGAGCAGTTCTTC
J: TRBJ2-3; size: -; D: TRBD1; V: TRBV12-3/TRBV12-4; CDR3: CASSLSGTVLTDTQYF; DNA: TGTGCCAGCAGTTTATCCGGGACAGTCCTCACAGATACGCAGTATTTT
J: TRBJ1-4; size: many; D: TRBD1; V: TRBV12-3/TRBV12-4; CDR3: CASSLGTGNEKLFF; DNA: TGTGCCAGCAGTTTGGGGACAGGGAATGAAAAACTGTTTTTT
J: TRBJ2-5; size: -; D: TRBD2; V: TRBV6-5; CDR3: CASSGGSETQYF; DNA: TGTGCCAGCAGCGGGGGGAGCGAGACCCAGTACTTC
J: TRBJ1-5; size: -; D: -; V: TRBV19; CDR3: CASSFRAQSYSNQPQHF; DNA: TGTGCCAGTAGTTTCCGGGCTCAATCATATAGCAATCAGCCCCAGCATTTT
J: TRBJ2-7; size: many; D: TRBD1; V: TRBV5-1; CDR3: CASSLGQGAREQYF; DNA: TGCGCCAGCAGCCTGGGACAGGGGGCTCGCGAGCAGTACTTC
J: TRBJ2-7; size: few; D: TRBD2; V: TRBV5-4; CDR3: CASSLSGSFYEQYF; DNA: TGTGCCAGCAGCTTAAGCGGGAGTTTCTACGAGCAGTACTTC
J: TRBJ2-1; size: -; D: TRBD2; V: TRBV12-3/TRBV12-4; CDR3: CASSFGLAGGNFDEQFF; DNA: TGTGCCAGCAGTTTCGGACTAGCGGGAGGAAATTTTGATGAGCAGTTCTTC
J: TRBJ2-3; size: -; D: -; V: TRBV5-1; CDR3: CASSSGALVGTDTQYF; DNA: TGCGCCAGCAGCTCCGGGGCCCTGGTCGGCACAGATACGCAGTATTTT
J: TRBJ2-5; size: -; D: -; V: TRBV7-2; CDR3: CASSLRFPYRGGETQYF; DNA: TGTGCCAGCAGCTTAAGGTTTCCGTACAGGGGAGGAGAGACCCAGTACTTC
J: TRBJ1-6; size: -; D: TRBD1; V: TRBV6-5; CDR3: CASSSRDRGFSPLHF; DNA: TGTGCCAGCAGTTCCCGGGACAGGGGGTTTTCACCCCTCCACTTT
J: TRBJ2-3; size: -; D: TRBD2; V: TRBV28; CDR3: CASSLFPSSGRDTQYF; DNA: TGTGCCAGCAGTTTATTTCCGTCTAGCGGGAGAGATACGCAGTATTTT
J: TRBJ2-4; size: once; D: TRBD2; V: TRBV3-1; CDR3: CASSLGLAGVAKNIQYF; DNA: TGTGCCAGCAGCCTTGGACTAGCGGGGGTAGCCAAAAACATTCAGTACTTC
J: TRBJ2-2; size: -; D: -; V: TRBV12-3/TRBV12-4; CDR3: CASSLRQRYTGELFF; DNA: TGTGCCAGCAGTTTACGGCAGCGGTACACCGGGGAGCTGTTTTTT
J: TRBJ2-1; size: -; D: -; V: TRBV5-1; CDR3: CASSFGGTANEQFF; DNA: TGCGCCAGCAGCTTTGGGGGGACAGCTAATGAGCAGTTCTTC
J: TRBJ1-1; size: few; D: -; V: TRBV6-5; CDR3: CASSFPGGVFF; DNA: TGTGCCAGCAGTTTTCCCGGTGGAGTTTTCTTT
J: TRBJ2-3; size: many; D: -; V: TRBV29-1; CDR3: CSALLNTQYF; DNA: TGCAGCGCACTTCTCAATACGCAGTATTTT
J: TRBJ2-5; size: -; D: -; V: TRBV7-9; CDR3: CASSQGEQQETQYF; DNA: TGTGCCAGCAGCCAAGGGGAACAGCAAGAGACCCAGTACTTC
J: TRBJ1-4; size: -; D: -; V: TRBV7-9; CDR3: CASSSPEEKLFF; DNA: TGTGCCAGCAGCTCTCCCGAAGAAAAACTGTTTTTT
J: TRBJ1-1; size: few; D: -; V: TRBV7-2; CDR3: CASSLNSGSSTEAFF; DNA: TGTGCCAGCAGCTTAAATAGTGGGAGTAGCACTGAAGCTTTCTTT
J: TRBJ2-7; size: few; D: -; V: TRBV6-1; CDR3: CASSGFGSAVYEQYF; DNA: TGTGCCAGCAGTGGGTTCGGTAGCGCAGTCTACGAGCAGTACTTC
J: TRBJ2-6; size: -; D: -; V: TRBV18; CDR3: CASSPPMGLLISGANVLTF; DNA: TGTGCCAGCTCACCACCGATGGGCTTATTAATTTCTGGGGCCAACGTCCTGACTTTC
J: TRBJ1-6; size: -; D: -; V: TRBV28; CDR3: CASILGGGISPLHF; DNA: TGTGCCAGCATTCTCGGGGGTGGGATTTCACCCCTCCACTTT
J: TRBJ2-7; size: many; D: -; V: TRBV12-3/TRBV12-4; CDR3: CASSTAGTRSEQYF; DNA: TGTGCCAGCAGTACCGCCGGGACCCGCTCCGAGCAGTACTTC
J: TRBJ2-2; size: few; D: -; V: TRBV7-2; CDR3: CASKEGAGGELFF; DNA: TGTGCCAGCAAGGAGGGGGCAGGCGGGGAGCTGTTTTTT
J: TRBJ2-1; size: -; D: TRBD1; V: TRBV7-3; CDR3: CASSKWDSSYNEQFF; DNA: TGTGCCAGCAGCAAATGGGACAGCTCCTACAATGAGCAGTTCTTC
J: TRBJ1-5; size: -; D: -; V: TRBV6-2/TRBV6-3; CDR3: CASSYTPYQPQHF; DNA: TGTGCCAGCAGTTACACTCCCTATCAGCCCCAGCATTTT
J: TRBJ1-2; size: few; D: TRBD1; V: TRBV5-4; CDR3: CASRQGEGGYTF; DNA: TGTGCCAGCAGGCAGGGGGAGGGTGGCTACACCTTC
J: TRBJ2-1; size: few; D: TRBD2; V: TRBV14; CDR3: CASSASGTPYNEQFF; DNA: TGTGCCAGCAGCGCTAGCGGGACTCCCTACAATGAGCAGTTCTTC
J: TRBJ2-1; size: -; D: TRBD1; V: TRBV12-3/TRBV12-4; CDR3: CASSLTGQVYNEQFF; DNA: TGTGCCAGCAGTTTAACCGGACAGGTTTACAATGAGCAGTTCTTC
J: TRBJ2-5; size: -; D: TRBD1; V: TRBV24-1; CDR3: CATSEGTGKETQYF; DNA: TGTGCCACCAGTGAAGGGACAGGGAAGGAGACCCAGTACTTC
J: TRBJ1-2; size: few; D: TRBD1; V: TRBV6-5; CDR3: CASSYSTGGDGYTF; DNA: TGTGCCAGCAGTTATTCCACAGGGGGAGATGGCTACACCTTC
J: TRBJ1-1; size: -; D: -; V: TRBV5-1; CDR3: CASSRGYEAFF; DNA: TGCGCCAGCAGCAGGGGCTATGAAGCTTTCTTT
J: TRBJ1-5; size: -; D: TRBD1; V: TRBV9; CDR3: CASSVGYRGQEPQHF; DNA: TGTGCCAGCAGCGTAGGATACAGGGGGCAGGAGCCCCAGCATTTT
J: TRBJ2-3; size: -; D: TRBD1; V: TRBV5-4; CDR3: CASTKGARSTDTQYF; DNA: TGTGCCAGCACCAAGGGGGCCCGGAGCACAGATACGCAGTATTTT
J: TRBJ2-1; size: few; D: TRBD2; V: TRBV20-1; CDR3: CSARAVERGGEDEQFF; DNA: TGCAGTGCTAGAGCTGTGGAGCGGGGGGGCGAGGATGAGCAGTTCTTC
J: TRBJ2-7; size: -; D: TRBD2; V: TRBV28; CDR3: CASSRRLTGLVKDYEQYF; DNA: TGTGCCAGCAGTCGGCGACTAACGGGACTAGTGAAGGACTACGAGCAGTACTTC
J: TRBJ2-5; size: -; D: TRBD2; V: TRBV20-1; CDR3: CSATRPGLAQETQYF; DNA: TGCAGTGCTACCCGGCCGGGACTAGCGCAAGAGACCCAGTACTTC